One TCR beta chain is described in this entry. This entry belongs to a study of blood T cell repertoires in COVID-19. Across the study: COVID-19 samples from acute and convalescent phases originated in the United States, Italy and Spain. PBMCs, B-cell-depleted T cells, or T cells provided the cDNA or gDNA that made up the material.

Original data processing: Reference gene primers were amplified, and this amplification served to estimate nucleated cell counts. Produced via immunoSEQ multiplex PCR; TCRdb's table is partial and in-frame only. The D gene and trimming were derived from the DNA, and the V and J assignments and clone size from that table. The sample lists more than 50,000 clones, 90% occurring once. The CDR3 length is 19 residues. Looked up from germline, CDR1 is LNHNV and CDR2 is YYDKDF (reference sequence). Trimming removed 0 bases from V and 0 bases from J; junction bases left unmatched: 9. The specimen was peripheral blood. The chain recombines TRBV15 with TRBJ2-7, with 12 bases matching TRBD2. The source of this sequence is a man aged 60-69 years with active COVID-19. CDR3 in amino acids: CATSREKPGLAGFSYEQYF. The CDR3 nucleotides are TGTGCCACCAGCAGAGAAAAACCGGGACTAGCGGGCTTCTCCTACGAGCAGTACTTC.